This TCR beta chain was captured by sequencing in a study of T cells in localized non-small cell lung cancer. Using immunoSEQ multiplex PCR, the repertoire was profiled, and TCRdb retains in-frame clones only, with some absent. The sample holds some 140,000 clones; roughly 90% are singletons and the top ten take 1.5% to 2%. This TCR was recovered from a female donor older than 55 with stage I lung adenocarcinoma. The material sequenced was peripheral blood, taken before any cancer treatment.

This CDR3 reads CASSPTGGLSTEAFF. The DNA for the CDR3 is TGTGCCAGCAGCCCAACAGGGGGCTTGAGCACTGAAGCTTTCTTT. The chain employs TRBV7-3 and TRBJ1-1, with 9 bases identical to TRBD1. Germline V gives CDR1 SGHTA, CDR2 FQGTGA. The CDR3 has 15 amino acids. Losses at the gene ends were 5 bases for V and 4 bases for J; bases not matched to a gene: 8.